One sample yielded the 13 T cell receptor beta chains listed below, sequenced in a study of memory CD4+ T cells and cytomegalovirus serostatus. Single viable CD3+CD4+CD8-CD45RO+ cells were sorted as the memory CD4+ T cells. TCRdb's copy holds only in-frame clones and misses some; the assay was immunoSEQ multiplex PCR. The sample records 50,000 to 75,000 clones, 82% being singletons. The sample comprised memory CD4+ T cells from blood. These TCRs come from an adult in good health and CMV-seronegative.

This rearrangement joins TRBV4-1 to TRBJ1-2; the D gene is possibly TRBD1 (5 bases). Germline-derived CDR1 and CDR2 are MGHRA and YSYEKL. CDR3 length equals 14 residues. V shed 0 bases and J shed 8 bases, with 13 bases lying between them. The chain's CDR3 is CASSQDLRVGGYTF. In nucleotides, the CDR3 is TGCGCCAGCAGCCAAGATCTCAGGGTCGGGGGCTACACCTTC.

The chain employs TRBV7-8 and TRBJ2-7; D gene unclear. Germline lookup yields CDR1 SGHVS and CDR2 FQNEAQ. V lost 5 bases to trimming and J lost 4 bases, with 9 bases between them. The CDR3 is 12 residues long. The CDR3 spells CASSQEVYEQYF. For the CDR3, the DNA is TGTGCCAGCAGCCAAGAGGTTTACGAGCAGTACTTC.

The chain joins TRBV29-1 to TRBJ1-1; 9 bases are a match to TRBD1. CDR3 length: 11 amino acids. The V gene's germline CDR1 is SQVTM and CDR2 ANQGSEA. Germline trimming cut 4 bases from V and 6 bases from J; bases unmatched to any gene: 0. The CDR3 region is CSVGDRAEAFF. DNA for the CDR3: TGCAGCGTTGGGGACAGGGCTGAAGCTTTCTTT.

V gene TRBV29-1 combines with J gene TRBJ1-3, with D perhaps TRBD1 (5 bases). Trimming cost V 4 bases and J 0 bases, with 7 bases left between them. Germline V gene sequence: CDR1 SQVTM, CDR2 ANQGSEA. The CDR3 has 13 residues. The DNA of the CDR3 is TGCAGCGTTGTCAGGGACTCTGGAAACACCATATATTTT. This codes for CSVVRDSGNTIYF.

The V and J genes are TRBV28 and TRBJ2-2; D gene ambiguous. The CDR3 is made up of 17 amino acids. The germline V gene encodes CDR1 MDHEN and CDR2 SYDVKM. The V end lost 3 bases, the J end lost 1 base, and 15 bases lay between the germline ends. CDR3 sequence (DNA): TGTGCCAGCAGTTTTGATGAAGGTGTGTGGAACACCGGGGAGCTGTTTTTT. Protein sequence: CASSFDEGVWNTGELFF.

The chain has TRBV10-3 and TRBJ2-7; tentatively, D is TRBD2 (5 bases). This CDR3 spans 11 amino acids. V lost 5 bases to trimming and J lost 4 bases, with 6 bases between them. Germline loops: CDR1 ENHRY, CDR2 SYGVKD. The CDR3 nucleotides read TGTGCCATCAGTTCGGGATACGAGCAGTACTTC. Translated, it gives CAISSGYEQYF.

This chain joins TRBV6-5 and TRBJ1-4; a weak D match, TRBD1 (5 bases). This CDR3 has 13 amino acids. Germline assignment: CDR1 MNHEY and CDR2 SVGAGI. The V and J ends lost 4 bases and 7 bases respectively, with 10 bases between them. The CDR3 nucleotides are TGTGCCAGCAGTTGGGGCAGGGCTGAAAAACTGTTTTTT. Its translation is CASSWGRAEKLFF.

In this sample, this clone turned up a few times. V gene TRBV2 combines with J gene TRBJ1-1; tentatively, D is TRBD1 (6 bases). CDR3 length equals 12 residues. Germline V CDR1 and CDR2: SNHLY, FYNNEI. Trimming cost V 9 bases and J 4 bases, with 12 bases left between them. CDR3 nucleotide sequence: TGTGCCAGAACCACAGGGAGCACTGAAGCTTTCTTT. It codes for CARTTGSTEAFF.

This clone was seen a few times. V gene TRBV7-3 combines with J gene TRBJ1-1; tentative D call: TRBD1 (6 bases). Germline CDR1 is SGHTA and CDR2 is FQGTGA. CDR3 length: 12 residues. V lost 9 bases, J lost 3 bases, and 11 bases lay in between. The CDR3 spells CASSGVYTEAFF. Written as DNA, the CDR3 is TGTGCCAGTTCAGGGGTTTACACTGAAGCTTTCTTT.

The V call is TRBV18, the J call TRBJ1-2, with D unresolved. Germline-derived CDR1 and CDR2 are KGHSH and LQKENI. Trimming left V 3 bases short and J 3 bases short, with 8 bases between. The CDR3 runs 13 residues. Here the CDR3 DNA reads TGTGCCAGCTCACCGGAAACCGACTATGGCTACACCTTC. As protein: CASSPETDYGYTF. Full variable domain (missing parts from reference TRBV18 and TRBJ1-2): NAGVMQNPRHLVRRRGQEARLRCSPMKGHSHVYWYRQLPEEGLKFMVYLQKENIIDESGMPKERFSAEFPKEGPSILRIQQVVRGDSAAYFCASSPETDYGYTFGSGTRLTVV.

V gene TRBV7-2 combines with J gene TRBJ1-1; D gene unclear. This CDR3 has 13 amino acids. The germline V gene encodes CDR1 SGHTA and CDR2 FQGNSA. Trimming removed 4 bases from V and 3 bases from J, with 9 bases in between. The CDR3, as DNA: TGTGCCAGCAGCTCGTATGAGGACACTGAAGCTTTCTTT. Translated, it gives CASSSYEDTEAFF.

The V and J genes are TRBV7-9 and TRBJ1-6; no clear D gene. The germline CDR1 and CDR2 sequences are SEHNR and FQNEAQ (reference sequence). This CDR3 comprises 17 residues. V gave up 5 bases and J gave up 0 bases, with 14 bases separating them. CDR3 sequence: CASSESRQSSYNSPLHF. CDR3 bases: TGTGCCAGCAGCGAAAGTCGGCAGAGCTCCTATAATTCACCCCTCCACTTT.

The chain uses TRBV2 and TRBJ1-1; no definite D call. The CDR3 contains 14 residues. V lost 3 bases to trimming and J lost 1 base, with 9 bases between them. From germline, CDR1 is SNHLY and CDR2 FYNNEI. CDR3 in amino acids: CASSERRGNTEAFF. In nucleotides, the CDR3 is TGTGCCAGCAGTGAGCGGCGGGGGAACACTGAAGCTTTCTTT.